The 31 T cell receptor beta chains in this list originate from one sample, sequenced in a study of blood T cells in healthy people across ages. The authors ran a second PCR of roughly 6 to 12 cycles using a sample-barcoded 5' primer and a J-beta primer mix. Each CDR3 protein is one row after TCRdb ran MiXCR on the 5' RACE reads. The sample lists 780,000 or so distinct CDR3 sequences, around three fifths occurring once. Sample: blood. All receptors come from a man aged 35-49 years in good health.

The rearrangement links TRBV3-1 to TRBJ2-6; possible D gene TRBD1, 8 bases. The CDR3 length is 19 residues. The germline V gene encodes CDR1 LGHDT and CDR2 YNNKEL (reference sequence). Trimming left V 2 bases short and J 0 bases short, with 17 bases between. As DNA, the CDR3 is TGTGCCAGCAGCCAAAAATCAGGGGGCGGGGGCTCTGGGGCCAACGTCCTGACTTTC. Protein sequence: CASSQKSGGGGSGANVLTF. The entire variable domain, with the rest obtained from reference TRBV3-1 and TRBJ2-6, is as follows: DTAVSQTPKYLVTQMGNDKSIKCEQNLGHDTMYWYKQDSKKFLKIMFSYNNKELIINETVPNRFSPKSPDKAHLNLHINSLELGDSAVYFCASSQKSGGGGSGANVLTFGAGSRLTVL.

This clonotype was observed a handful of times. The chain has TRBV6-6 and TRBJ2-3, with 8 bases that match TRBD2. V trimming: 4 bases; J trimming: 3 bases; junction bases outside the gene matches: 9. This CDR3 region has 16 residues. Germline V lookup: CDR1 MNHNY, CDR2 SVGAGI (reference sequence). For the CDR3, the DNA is TGTGCCAGCAGTTCCGCCCGGGGGGGGTTTACAGATACGCAGTATTTT. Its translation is CASSSARGGFTDTQYF.

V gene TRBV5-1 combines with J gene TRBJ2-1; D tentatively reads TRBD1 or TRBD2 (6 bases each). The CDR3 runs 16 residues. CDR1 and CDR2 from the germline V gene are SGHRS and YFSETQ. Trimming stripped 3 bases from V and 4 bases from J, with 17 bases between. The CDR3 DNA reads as TGCGCCAGCAGCTCTAGGGGGGCGGACATTTACAATGAGCAGTTCTTC. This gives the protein CASSSRGADIYNEQFF.

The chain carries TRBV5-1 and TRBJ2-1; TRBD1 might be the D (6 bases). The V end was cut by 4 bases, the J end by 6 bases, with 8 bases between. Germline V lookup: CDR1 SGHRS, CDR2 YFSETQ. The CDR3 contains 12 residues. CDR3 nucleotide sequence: TGCGCCAGCAGCCAACAGGGCAATGAGCAGTTCTTC. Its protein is CASSQQGNEQFF. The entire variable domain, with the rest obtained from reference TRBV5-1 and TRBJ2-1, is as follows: KAGVTQTPRYLIKTRGQQVTLSCSPISGHRSVSWYQQTPGQGLQFLFEYFSETQRNKGNFPGRFSGRQFSNSRSEMNVSTLELGDSALYLCASSQQGNEQFFGPGTRLTVL.

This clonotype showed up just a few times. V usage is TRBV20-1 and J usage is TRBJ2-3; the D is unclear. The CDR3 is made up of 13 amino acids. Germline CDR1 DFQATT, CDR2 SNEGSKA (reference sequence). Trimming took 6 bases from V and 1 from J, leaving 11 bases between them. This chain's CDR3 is CSASDGGTDTQYF. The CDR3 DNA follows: TGCAGTGCCTCCGACGGCGGCACAGATACGCAGTATTTT.

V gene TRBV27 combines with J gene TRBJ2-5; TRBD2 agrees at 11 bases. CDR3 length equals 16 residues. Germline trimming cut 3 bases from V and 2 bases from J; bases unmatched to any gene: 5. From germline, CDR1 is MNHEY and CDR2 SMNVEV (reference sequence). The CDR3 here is CASSFLASGGQETQYF. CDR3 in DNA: TGTGCCAGCAGTTTTTTGGCTAGCGGGGGGCAAGAGACCCAGTACTTC.

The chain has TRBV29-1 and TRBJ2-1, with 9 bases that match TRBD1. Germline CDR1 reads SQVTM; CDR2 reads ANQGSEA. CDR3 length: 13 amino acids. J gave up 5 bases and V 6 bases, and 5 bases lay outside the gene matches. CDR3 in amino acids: CSVDGTGHNEQFF. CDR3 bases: TGCAGCGTCGATGGGACAGGGCACAATGAGCAGTTCTTC.

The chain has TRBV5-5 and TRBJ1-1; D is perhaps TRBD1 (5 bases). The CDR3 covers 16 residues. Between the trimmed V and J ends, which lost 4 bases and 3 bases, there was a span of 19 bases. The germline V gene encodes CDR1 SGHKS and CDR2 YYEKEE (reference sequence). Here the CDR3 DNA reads TGTGCCAGCAGCCCGACATCCGGGCTGGGGGACACTGAAGCTTTCTTT. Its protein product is CASSPTSGLGDTEAFF.

CDR3 residues: CASSFLTSRSTGELFF. The CDR3 region has the DNA TGTGCCAGCAGCTTCCTGACTAGCAGGTCCACCGGGGAGCTGTTTTTT. The rearrangement joins TRBV7-8 to TRBJ2-2, with 7 bases that match TRBD2. Germline CDR1 and CDR2: SGHVS and FQNEAQ. CDR3 size: 16 residues. V lost 3 bases and J lost 4; bases outside the gene matches: 8.

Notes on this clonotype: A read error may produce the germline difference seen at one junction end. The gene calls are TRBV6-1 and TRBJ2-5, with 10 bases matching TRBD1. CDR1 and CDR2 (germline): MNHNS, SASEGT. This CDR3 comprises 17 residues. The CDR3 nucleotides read TGTGACAGCAGCCACGAGGGGACAGGGGTAAAGTACTACGTGCAGTACTTC. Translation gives CDSSHEGTGVKYYVQYF.

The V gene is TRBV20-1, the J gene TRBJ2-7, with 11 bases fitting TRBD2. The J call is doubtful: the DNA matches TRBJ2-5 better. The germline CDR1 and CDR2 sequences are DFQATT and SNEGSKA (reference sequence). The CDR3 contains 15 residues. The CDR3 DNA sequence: TGCAGTGCTAGAGATCCACTAGCGGGAGCGGAGACCCAGTACTTC. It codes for CSARDPLAGAETQYF.

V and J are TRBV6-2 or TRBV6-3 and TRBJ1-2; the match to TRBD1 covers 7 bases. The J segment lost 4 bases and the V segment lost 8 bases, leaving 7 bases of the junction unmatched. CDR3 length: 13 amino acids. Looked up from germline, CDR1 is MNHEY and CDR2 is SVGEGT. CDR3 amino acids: CASQRDSLYGYTF. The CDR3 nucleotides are TGTGCCAGCCAACGGGACAGCCTCTATGGCTACACCTTC.

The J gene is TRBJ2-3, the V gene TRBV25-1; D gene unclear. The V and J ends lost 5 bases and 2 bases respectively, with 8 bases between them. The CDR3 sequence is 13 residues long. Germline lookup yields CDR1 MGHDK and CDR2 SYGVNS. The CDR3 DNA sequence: TGTGCCAGCAGTATGGCAGCCACAGATACGCAGTATTTT. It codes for CASSMAATDTQYF.

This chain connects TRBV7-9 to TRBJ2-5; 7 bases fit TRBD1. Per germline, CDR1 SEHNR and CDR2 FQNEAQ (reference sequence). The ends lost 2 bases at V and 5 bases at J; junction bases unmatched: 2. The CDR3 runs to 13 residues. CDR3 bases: TGTGCCAGCAGCTTACTACAGGGGGAGACCCAGTACTTC. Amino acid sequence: CASSLLQGETQYF.

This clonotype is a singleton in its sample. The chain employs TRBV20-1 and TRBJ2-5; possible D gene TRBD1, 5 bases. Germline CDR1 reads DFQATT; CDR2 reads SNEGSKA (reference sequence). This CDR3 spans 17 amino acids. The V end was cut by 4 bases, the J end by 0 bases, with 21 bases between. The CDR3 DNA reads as TGCAGTGCTAAACCTCCGAGTACAGGAGAGTACCAAGAGACCCAGTACTTC. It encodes CSAKPPSTGEYQETQYF.

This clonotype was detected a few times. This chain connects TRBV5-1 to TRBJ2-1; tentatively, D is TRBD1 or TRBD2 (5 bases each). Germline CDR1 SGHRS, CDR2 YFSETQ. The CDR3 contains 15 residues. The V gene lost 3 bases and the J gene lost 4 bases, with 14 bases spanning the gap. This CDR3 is CASSSGRDGYNEQFF. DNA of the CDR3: TGCGCCAGCAGCTCGGGACGAGATGGATACAATGAGCAGTTCTTC.

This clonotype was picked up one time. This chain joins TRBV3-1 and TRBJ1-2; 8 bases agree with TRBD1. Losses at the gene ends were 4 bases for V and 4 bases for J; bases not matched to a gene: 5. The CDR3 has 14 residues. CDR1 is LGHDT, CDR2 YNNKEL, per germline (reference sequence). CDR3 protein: CASSPKTGVYGYTF. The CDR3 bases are TGTGCCAGCAGCCCAAAGACAGGGGTCTATGGCTACACCTTC.

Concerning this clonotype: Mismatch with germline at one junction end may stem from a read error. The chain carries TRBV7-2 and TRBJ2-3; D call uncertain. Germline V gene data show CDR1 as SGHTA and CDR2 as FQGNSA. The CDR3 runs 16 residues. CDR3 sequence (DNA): TGTGTCAGCAGCCGTACTCGGAGTCCCCACACAGATACGCAGTATTTT. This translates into CVSSRTRSPHTDTQYF. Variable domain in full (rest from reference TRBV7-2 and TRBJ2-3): GAGVSQSPSNKVTEKGKDVELRCDPISGHTALYWYRQSLGQGLEFLIYFQGNSAPDKSGLPSDRFSAERTGGSVSTLTIQRTQQEDSAVYLCVSSRTRSPHTDTQYFGPGTRLTVL.

The CDR3 DNA sequence: TGTGCCAGCAGCCGCCGAGGAAATACCGGGGAGCTGTTTTTT. This codes for CASSRRGNTGELFF. The chain has TRBV4-2 and TRBJ2-2; D gene unclear. This CDR3 region has 14 residues. Germline V lookup: CDR1 LGHNA, CDR2 YNFKEQ. V was cut by 4 bases and J by 5 bases, with 11 bases left in between.

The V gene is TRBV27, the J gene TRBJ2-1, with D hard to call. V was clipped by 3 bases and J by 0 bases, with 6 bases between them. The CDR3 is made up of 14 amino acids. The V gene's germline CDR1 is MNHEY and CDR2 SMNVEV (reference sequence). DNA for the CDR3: TGTGCCAGCAGTTTTGCGATCTCCTACAATGAGCAGTTCTTC. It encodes CASSFAISYNEQFF.

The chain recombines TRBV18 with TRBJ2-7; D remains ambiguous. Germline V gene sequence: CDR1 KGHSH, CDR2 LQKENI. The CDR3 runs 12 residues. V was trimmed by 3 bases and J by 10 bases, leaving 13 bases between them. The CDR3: CASSPPEGIQYF. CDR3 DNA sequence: TGTGCCAGCTCACCGCCGGAAGGGATTCAGTACTTC.

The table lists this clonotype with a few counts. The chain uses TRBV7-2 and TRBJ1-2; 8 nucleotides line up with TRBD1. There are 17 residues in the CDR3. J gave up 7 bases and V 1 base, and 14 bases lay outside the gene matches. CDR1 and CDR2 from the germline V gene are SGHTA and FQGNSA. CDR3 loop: CASSLETGTGGRSGYTF. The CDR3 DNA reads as TGTGCCAGCAGCTTAGAGACAGGGACAGGAGGTAGAAGTGGCTACACCTTC.

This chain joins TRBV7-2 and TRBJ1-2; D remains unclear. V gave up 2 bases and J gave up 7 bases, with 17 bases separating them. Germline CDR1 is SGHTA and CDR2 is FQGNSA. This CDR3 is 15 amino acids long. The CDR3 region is CASSLSADPRAGYTF. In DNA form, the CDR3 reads TGTGCCAGCAGCTTATCTGCGGACCCCCGGGCTGGCTACACCTTC.

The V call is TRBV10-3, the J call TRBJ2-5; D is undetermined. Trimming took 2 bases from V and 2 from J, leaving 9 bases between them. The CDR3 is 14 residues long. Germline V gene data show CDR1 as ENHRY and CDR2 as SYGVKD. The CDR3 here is CAISEPTAQETQYF. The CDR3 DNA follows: TGTGCCATCAGTGAGCCTACAGCTCAAGAGACCCAGTACTTC.

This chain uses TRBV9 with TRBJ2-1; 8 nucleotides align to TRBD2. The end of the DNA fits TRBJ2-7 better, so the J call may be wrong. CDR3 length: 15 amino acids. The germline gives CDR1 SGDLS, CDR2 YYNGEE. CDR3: CASSVVATSVDEQYF. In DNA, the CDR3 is TGTGCCAGCAGCGTAGTCGCGACTAGCGTCGATGAGCAGTACTTC.

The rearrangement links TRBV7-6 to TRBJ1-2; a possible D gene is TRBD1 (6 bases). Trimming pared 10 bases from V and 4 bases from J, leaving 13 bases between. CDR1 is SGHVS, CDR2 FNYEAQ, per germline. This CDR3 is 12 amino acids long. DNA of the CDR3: TGTGCCATCAAACAGGGAGGCTATGGCTACACCTTC. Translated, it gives CAIKQGGYGYTF.

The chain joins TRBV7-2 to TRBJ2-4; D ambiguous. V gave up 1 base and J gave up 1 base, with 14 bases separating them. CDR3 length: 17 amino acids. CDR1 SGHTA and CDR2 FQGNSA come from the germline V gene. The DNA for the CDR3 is TGTGCCAGCAGCTTAGTGTTCTCGTCCCTGGCCAAAAACATTCAGTACTTC. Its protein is CASSLVFSSLAKNIQYF.

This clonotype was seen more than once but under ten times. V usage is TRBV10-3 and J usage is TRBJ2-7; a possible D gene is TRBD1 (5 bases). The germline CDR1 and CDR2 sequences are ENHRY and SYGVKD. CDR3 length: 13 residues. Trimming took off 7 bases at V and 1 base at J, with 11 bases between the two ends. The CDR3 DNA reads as TGTGCCATCAAGGACAACGAATCCTACGAGCAGTACTTC. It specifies CAIKDNESYEQYF.

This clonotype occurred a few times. This CDR3 is CASSLAQRSEKLFF. In nucleotides, the CDR3 is TGTGCCAGCAGCTTAGCCCAACGGAGTGAAAAACTGTTTTTT. V and J are TRBV7-2 and TRBJ1-4, with unresolved D. The V gene's germline CDR1 is SGHTA and CDR2 FQGNSA. V lost 0 bases, J lost 7 bases, and 9 bases lay in between. This CDR3 contains 14 residues.

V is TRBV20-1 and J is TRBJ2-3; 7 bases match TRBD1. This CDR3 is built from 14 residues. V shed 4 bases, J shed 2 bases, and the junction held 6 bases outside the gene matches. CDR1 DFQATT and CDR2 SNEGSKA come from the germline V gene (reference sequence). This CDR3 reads CSANDREPTDTQYF. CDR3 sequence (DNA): TGCAGTGCTAACGACAGGGAACCCACAGATACGCAGTATTTT.

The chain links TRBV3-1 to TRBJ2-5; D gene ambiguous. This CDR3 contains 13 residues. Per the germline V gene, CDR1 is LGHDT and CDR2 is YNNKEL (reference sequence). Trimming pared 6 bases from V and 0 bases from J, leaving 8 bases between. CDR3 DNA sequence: TGTGCCAGCAGTCTCTTTGACCAAGAGACCCAGTACTTC. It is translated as CASSLFDQETQYF.